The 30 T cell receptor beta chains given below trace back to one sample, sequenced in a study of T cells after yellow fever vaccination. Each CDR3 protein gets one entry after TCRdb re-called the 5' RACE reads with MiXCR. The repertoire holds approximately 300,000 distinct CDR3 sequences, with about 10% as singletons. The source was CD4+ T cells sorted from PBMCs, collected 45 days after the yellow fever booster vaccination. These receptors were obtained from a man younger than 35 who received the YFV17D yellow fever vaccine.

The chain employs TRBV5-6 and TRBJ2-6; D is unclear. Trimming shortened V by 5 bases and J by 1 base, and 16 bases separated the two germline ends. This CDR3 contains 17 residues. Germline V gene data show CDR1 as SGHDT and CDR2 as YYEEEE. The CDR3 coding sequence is TGTGCCAGCAGTTTTACCCTATGGAGATCTGGGGCCAACGTCCTGACTTTC. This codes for CASSFTLWRSGANVLTF.

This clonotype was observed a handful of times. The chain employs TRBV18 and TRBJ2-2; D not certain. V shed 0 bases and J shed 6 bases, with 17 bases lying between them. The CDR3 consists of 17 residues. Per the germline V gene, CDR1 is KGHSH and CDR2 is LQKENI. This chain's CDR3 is CASSPPTTSTPSGELFF. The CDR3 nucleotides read TGTGCCAGCTCACCACCTACAACTTCCACACCGTCCGGGGAGCTGTTTTTT. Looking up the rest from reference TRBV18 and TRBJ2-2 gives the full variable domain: NAGVMQNPRHLVRRRGQEARLRCSPMKGHSHVYWYRQLPEEGLKFMVYLQKENIIDESGMPKERFSAEFPKEGPSILRIQQVVRGDSAAYFCASSPPTTSTPSGELFFGEGSRLTVL.

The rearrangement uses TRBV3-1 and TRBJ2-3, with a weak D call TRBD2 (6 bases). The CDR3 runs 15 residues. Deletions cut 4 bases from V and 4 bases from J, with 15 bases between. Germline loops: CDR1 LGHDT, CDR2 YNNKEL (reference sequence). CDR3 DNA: TGTGCCAGCAGCCCCCGGGACTTAGCGGCAGATACGCAGTATTTT. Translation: CASSPRDLAADTQYF.

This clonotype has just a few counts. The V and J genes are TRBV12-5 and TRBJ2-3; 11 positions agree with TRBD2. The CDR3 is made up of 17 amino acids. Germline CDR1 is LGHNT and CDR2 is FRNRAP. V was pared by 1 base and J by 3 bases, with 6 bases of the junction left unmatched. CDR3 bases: TGTGCTAGTGGTTTGGAGAGGACTAGCGGGTTAACAGATACGCAGTATTTT. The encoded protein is CASGLERTSGLTDTQYF.

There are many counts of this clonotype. Here the CDR3 reads CASSPRDLAGSYNEQFF. The CDR3 DNA sequence: TGTGCCAGCAGCCCGAGGGACCTAGCAGGCTCCTACAATGAGCAGTTCTTC. The chain combines TRBV4-2 with TRBJ2-1; either TRBD1 or TRBD2 may fit D (5 bases each). The CDR3 length is 17 residues. V was pared by 4 bases and J by 0 bases, with 16 bases between. CDR1 LGHNA and CDR2 YNFKEQ come from the germline V gene.

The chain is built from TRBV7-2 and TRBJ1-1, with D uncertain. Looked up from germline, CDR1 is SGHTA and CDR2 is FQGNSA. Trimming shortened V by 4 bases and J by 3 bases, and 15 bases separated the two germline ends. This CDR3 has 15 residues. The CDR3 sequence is CASSSRTYRDTEAFF. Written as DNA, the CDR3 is TGTGCCAGCAGCTCCAGAACCTATAGGGACACTGAAGCTTTCTTT.

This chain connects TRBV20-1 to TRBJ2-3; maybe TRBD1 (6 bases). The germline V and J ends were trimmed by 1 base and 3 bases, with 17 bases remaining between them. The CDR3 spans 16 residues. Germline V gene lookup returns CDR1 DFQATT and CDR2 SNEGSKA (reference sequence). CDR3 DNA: TGCAGTGCTAGAGCCAGGGGCTGGTTTGGGACAGATACGCAGTATTTT. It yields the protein CSARARGWFGTDTQYF.

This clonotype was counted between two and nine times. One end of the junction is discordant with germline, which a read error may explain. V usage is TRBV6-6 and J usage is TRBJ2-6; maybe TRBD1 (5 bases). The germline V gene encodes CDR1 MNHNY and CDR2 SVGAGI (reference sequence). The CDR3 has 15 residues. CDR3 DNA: TGTGCCAGCAGGACCGACAGCTCTGGGGCCAACGTCATGACTTTC. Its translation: CASRTDSSGANVMTF.

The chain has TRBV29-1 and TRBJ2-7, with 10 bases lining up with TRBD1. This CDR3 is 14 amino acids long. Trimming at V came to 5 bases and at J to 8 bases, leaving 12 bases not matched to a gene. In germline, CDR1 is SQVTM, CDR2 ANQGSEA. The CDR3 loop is CSVLQTPDRGKQYF. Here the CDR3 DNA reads TGCAGCGTTCTCCAAACGCCGGACAGGGGGAAGCAGTACTTC.

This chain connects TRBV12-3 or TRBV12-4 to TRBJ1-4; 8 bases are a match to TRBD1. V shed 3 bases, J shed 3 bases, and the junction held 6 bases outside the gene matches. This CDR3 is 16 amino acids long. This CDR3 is CASSFRQGAANEKLFF. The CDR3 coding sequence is TGTGCCAGCAGTTTTCGGCAGGGGGCTGCTAATGAAAAACTGTTTTTT.

CDR3 protein: CASIVGGRSVGYTF. Here the CDR3 DNA reads TGTGCCAGCATCGTGGGGGGGCGATCGGTTGGCTACACCTTC. This sequence joins TRBV6-1 and TRBJ1-2, with D possibly being TRBD1 (6 bases). The CDR3 covers 14 residues. CDR1 is MNHNS and CDR2 is SASEGT in the germline V gene. V shed 7 bases and J shed 7 bases, with 19 bases lying between them.

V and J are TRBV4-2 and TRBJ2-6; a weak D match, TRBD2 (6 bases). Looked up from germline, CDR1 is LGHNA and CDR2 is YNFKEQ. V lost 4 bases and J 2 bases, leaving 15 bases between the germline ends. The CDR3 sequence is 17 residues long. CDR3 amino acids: CASSRVQWGAGANVLTF. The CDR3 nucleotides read TGTGCCAGCAGCCGCGTCCAGTGGGGGGCTGGGGCCAACGTCCTGACTTTC.

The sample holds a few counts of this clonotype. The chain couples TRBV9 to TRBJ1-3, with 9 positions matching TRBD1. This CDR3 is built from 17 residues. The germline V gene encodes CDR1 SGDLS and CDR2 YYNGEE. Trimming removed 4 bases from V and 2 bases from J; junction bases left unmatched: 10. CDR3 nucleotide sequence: TGTGCCAGCAGCAGCCGCTTAGGACAGGGGACTGGAAACACCATATATTTT. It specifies CASSSRLGQGTGNTIYF. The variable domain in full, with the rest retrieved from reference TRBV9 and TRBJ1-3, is DSGVTQTPKHLITATGQRVTLRCSPRSGDLSVYWYQQSLDQGLQFLIQYYNGEERAKGNILERFSAQQFPDLHSELNLSSLELGDSALYFCASSSRLGQGTGNTIYFGEGSWLTVV.

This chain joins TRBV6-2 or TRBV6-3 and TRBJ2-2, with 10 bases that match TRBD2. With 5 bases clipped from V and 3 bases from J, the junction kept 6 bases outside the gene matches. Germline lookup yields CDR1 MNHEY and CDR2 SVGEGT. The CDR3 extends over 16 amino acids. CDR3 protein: CASSEHSGGHTGELFF. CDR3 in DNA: TGTGCCAGCAGTGAACATAGCGGGGGGCACACCGGGGAGCTGTTTTTT.

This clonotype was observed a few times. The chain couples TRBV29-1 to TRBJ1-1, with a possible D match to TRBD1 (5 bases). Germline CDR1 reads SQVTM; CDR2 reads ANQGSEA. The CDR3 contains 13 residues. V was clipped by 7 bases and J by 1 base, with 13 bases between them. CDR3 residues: CSANRDGNTEAFF. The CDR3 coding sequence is TGCAGCGCCAACCGGGACGGGAACACTGAAGCTTTCTTT. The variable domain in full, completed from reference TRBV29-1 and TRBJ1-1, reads SAVISQKPSRDICQRGTSLTIQCQVDSQVTMMFWYRQQPGQSLTLIATANQGSEATYESGFVIDKFPISRPNLTFSTLTVSNMSPEDSSIYLCSANRDGNTEAFFGQGTRLTVV.

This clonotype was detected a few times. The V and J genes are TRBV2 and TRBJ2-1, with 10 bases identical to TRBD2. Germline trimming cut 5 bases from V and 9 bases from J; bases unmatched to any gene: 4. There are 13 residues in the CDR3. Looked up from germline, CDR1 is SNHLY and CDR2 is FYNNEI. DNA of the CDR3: TGTGCCAGCAGTCTTGGGACTAGCGTTGAGCAGTTCTTC. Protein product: CASSLGTSVEQFF.

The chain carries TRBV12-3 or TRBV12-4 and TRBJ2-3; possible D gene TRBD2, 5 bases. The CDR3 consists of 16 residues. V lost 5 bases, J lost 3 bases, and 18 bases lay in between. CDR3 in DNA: TGTGCCAGCAGTCCCGGAGGTCGCCGAGGGACAGATACGCAGTATTTT. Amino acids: CASSPGGRRGTDTQYF.

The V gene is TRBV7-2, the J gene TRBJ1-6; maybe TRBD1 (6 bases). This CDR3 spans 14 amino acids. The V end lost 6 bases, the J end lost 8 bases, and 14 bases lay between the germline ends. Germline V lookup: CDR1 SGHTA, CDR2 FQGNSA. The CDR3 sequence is CASRGPGAHSPLHF. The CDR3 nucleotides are TGTGCCAGCAGGGGGCCAGGGGCACATTCACCCCTCCACTTT.

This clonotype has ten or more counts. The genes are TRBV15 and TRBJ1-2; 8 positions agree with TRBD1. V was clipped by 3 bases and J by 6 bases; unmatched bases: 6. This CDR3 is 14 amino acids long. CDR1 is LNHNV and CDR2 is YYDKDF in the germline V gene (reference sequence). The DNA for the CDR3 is TGTGCCACCAGCAGCCGCAGGGGGCCGAATGGCTACACCTTC. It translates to CATSSRRGPNGYTF.

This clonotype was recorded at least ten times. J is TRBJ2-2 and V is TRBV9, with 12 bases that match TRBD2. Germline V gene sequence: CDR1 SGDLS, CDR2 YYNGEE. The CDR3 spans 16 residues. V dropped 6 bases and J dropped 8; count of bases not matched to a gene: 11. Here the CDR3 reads CASTSASGGAWGELFF. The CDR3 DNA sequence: TGTGCCAGCACCTCTGCTAGCGGGGGGGCCTGGGGGGAGCTGTTTTTT.

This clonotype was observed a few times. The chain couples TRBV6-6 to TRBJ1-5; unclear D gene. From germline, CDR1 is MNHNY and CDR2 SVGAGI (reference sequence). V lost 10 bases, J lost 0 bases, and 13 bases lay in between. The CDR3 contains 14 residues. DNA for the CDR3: TGTGCCACCAGACTCCCCTATAGCAATCAGCCCCAGCATTTT. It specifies CATRLPYSNQPQHF.

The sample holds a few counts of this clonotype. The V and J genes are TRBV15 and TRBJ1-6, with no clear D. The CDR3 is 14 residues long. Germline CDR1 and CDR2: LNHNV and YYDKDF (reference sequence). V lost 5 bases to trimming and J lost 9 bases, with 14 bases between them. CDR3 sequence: CATSPLSGVSPLHF. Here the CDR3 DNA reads TGTGCCACCAGCCCCCTTAGTGGGGTTTCACCCCTCCACTTT.

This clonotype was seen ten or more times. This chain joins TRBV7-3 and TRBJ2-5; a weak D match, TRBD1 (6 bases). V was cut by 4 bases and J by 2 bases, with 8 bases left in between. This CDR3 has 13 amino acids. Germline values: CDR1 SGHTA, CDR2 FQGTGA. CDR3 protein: CASSSQGQETQYF. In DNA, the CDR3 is TGTGCCAGCAGCTCCCAGGGGCAAGAGACCCAGTACTTC. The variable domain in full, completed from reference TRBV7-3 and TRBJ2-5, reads GAGVSQTPSNKVTEKGKYVELRCDPISGHTALYWYRQSLGQGPEFLIYFQGTGAADDSGLPNDRFFAVRPEGSVSTLKIQRTERGDSAVYLCASSSQGQETQYFGPGTRLLVL.

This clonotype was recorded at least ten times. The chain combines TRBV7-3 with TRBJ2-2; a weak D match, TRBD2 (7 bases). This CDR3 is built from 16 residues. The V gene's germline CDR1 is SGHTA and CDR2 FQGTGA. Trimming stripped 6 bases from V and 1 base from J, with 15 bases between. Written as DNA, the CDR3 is TGTGCCAGCAGTCCTCGCGGGGGCTTGAACACCGGGGAGCTGTTTTTT. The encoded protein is CASSPRGGLNTGELFF.

The CDR3 DNA is TGTGCCAGCAGCCCTGTACAGGGGGGAGGTGAGCCCCAGCATTTT. It yields the protein CASSPVQGGGEPQHF. J is TRBJ1-5 and V is TRBV7-2; 8 nucleotides match TRBD1. The V segment lost 5 bases and the J segment 8 bases; nucleotides outside the gene matches: 11. Per germline, CDR1 SGHTA and CDR2 FQGNSA. CDR3 length: 15 residues.

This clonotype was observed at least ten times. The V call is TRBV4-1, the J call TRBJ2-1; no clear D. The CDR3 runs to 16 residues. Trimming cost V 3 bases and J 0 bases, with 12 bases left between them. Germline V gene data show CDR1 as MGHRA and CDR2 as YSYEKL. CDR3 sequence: CASSQIDMISYNEQFF. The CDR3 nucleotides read TGCGCCAGCAGCCAGATCGACATGATCTCCTACAATGAGCAGTTCTTC.

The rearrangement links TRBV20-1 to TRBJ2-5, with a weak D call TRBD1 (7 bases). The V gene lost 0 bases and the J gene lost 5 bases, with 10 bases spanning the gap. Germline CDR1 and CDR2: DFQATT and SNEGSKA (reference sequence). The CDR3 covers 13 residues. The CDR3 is CSARDPGGETQYF. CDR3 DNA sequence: TGCAGTGCTAGAGATCCAGGGGGGGAGACCCAGTACTTC.

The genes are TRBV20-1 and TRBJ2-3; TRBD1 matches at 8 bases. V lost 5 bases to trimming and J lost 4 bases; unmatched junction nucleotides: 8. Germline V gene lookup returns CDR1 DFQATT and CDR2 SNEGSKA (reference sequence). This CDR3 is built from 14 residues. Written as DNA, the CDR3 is TGCAGTGCTCAAACAGGGGGAGGCCCAGATACGCAGTATTTT. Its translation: CSAQTGGGPDTQYF.

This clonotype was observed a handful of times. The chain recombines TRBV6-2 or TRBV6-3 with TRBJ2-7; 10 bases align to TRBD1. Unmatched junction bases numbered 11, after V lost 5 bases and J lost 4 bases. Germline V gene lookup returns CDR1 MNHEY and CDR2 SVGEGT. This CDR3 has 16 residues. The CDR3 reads CASSDRPGQGLYEQYF. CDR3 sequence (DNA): TGTGCCAGCAGTGACCGACCGGGACAGGGGTTGTACGAGCAGTACTTC.

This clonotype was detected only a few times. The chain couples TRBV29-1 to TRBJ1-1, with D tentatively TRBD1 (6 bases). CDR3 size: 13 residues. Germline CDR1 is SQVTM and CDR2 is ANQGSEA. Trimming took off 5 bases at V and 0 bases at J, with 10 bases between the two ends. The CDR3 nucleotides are TGCAGCGTTACCGGACAGCTGAACACTGAAGCTTTCTTT. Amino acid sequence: CSVTGQLNTEAFF.